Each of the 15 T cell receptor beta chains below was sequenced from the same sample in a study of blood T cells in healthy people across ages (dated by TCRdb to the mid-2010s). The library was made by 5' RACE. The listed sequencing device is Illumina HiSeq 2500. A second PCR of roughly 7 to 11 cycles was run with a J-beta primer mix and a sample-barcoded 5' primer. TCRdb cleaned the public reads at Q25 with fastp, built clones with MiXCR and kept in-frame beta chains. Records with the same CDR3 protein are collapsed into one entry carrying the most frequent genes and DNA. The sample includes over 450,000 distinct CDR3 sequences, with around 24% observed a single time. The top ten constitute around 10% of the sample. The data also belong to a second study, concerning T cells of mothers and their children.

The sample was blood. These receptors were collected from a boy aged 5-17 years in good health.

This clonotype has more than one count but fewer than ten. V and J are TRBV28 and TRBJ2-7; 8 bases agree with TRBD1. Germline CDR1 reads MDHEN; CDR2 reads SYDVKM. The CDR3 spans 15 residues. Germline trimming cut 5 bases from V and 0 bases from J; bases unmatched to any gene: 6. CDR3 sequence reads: CASSPTGQGSYEQYF. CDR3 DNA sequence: TGTGCCAGCAGTCCTACAGGACAGGGCTCCTACGAGCAGTACTTC.

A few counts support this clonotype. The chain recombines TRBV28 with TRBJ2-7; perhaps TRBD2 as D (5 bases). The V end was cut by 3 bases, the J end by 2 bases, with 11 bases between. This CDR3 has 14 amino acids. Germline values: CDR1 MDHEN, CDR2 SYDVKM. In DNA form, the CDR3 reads TGTGCCAGCAGTTTCTCCCCGGGGACCTACGAGCAGTACTTC. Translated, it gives CASSFSPGTYEQYF.

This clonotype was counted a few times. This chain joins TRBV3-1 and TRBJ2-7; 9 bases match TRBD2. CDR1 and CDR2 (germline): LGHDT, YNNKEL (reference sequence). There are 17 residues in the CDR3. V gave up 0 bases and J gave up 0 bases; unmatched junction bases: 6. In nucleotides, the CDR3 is TGTGCCAGCAGCCAAGATGGGCGGGGGGGCATCTCCTACGAGCAGTACTTC. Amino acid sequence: CASSQDGRGGISYEQYF.

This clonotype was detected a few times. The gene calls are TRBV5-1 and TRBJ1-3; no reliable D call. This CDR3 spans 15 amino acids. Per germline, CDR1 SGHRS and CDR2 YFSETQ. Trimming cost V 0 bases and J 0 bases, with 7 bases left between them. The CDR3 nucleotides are TGCGCCAGCAGCTTGGGAAAGAGCTCTGGAAACACCATATATTTT. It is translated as CASSLGKSSGNTIYF.

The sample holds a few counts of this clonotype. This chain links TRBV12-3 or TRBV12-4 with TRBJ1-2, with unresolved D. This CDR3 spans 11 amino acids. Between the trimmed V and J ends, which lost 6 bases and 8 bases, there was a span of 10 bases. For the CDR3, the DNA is TGTGCCAGCAGCCGGGTCGGGGGCTACACCTTC. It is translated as CASSRVGGYTF.

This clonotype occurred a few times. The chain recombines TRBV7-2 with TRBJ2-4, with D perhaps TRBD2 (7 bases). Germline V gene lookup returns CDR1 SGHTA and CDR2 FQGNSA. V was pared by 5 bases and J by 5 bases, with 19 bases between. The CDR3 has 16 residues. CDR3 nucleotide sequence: TGTGCCAGCAGCCTAACTAGTGGGGGGGGGCAAAACATTCAGTACTTC. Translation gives CASSLTSGGGQNIQYF.

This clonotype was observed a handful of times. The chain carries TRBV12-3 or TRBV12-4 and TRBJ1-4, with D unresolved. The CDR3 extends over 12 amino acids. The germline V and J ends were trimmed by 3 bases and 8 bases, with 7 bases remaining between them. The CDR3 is CASSFPREKLFF. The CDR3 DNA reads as TGTGCCAGCAGTTTTCCCCGAGAAAAACTGTTTTTT.

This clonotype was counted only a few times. This chain's CDR3 is CSARVLSGSNYEQYF. In nucleotides, the CDR3 is TGCAGTGCTAGAGTCCTATCGGGGTCAAACTACGAGCAGTACTTC. The chain couples TRBV20-1 to TRBJ2-7; D possibly corresponds to TRBD2 (5 bases). Trimming pared 1 base from V and 3 bases from J, leaving 16 bases between. The CDR3 has 15 residues. CDR1 and CDR2 from the germline V gene are DFQATT and SNEGSKA (reference sequence).

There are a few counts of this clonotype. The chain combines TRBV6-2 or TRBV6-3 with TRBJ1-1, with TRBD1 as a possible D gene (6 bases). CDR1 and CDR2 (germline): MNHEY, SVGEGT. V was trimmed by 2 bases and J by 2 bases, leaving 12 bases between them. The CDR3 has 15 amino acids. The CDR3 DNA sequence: TGTGCCAGCAGTTACGAAAGGACAGTTAACACTGAAGCTTTCTTT. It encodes CASSYERTVNTEAFF.

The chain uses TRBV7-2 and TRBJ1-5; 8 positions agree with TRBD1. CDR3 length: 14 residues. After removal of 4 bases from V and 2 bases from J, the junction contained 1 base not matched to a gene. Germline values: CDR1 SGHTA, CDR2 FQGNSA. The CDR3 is CASSYRGGNQPQHF. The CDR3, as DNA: TGTGCCAGCAGCTACAGGGGGGGCAATCAGCCCCAGCATTTT.

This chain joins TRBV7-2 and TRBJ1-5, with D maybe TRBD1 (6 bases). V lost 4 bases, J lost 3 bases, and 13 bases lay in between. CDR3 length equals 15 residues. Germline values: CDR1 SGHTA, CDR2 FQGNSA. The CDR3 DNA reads TGTGCCAGCAGCTATACAGGGATAAACAATCAGCCCCAGCATTTT. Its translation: CASSYTGINNQPQHF.

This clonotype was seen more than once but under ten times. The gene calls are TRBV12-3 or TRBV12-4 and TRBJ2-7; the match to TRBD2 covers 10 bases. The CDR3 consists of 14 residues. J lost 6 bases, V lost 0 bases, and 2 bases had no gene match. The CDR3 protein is CASSLAGTSAEQYF. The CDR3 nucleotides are TGTGCCAGCAGTTTAGCCGGGACTAGCGCCGAGCAGTACTTC.

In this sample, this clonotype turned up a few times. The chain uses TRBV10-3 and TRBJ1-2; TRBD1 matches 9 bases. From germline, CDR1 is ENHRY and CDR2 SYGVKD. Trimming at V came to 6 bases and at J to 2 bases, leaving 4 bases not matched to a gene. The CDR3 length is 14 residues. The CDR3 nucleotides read TGTGCCATCAGAGGGACAGGGAGAAACTATGGCTACACCTTC. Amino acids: CAIRGTGRNYGYTF.

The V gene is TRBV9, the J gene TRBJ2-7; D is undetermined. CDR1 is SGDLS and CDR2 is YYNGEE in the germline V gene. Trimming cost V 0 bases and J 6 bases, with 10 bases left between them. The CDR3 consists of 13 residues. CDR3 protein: CASSVGNSPEQYF. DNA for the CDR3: TGTGCCAGCAGCGTAGGGAACAGTCCCGAGCAGTACTTC.

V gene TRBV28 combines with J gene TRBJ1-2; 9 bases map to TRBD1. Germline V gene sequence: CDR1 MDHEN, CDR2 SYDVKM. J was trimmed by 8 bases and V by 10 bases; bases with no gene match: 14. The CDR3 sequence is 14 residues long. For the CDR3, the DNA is TGTGCCACCCGGACAGGGGAGTCGGTATCGGGCTACACCTTC. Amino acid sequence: CATRTGESVSGYTF.